These 17 T cell receptor beta chains came from one sample sequenced in a study of monozygotic twins with inflammatory bowel disease. TCRdb reanalyzed the 5' RACE reads and collapses them to one entry per CDR3 protein, without DNA. The listing contains about 160,000 distinct CDR3 sequences. Sequences were obtained from blood. These receptors all come from a human donor with ulcerative colitis or Crohn's disease, or a healthy co-twin of an affected twin (not recorded which).

This sequence joins TRBV6-1 and TRBJ2-5; TCRdb gives TRBD2 as the D gene, but with no DNA this cannot be confirmed. Germline V CDR1 and CDR2: MNHNS, SASEGT. The CDR3 contains 18 residues. CDR3 sequence: CASRHKLHSGRAGETQYF.

This chain connects TRBV6-5 to TRBJ2-5; no DNA is available, so the TRBD2 call from TCRdb remains unchecked. The germline CDR1 and CDR2 sequences are MNHEY and SVGAGI. The CDR3 contains 13 residues. The CDR3 sequence: CASRGLSGRTQYF.

The chain employs TRBV2 and TRBJ2-1; TCRdb calls TRBD2, which cannot be checked without DNA. CDR3 length: 14 amino acids. Germline V CDR1 and CDR2: SNHLY, FYNNEI. CDR3 sequence: CASSQERESNEQFF. The full variable domain, completed using reference TRBV2 and TRBJ2-1, is EPEVTQTPSHQVTQMGQEVILRCVPISNHLYFYWYRQILGQKVEFLVSFYNNEISEKSEIFDDQFSVERPDGSNFTLKIRSTKLEDSAMYFCASSQERESNEQFFGPGTRLTVL.

V gene TRBV9 combines with J gene TRBJ2-2; TCRdb reports TRBD2, a call that lacks DNA to check it against. The CDR3 loop spans 16 amino acids. From germline, CDR1 is SGDLS and CDR2 YYNGEE. CDR3 loop: CASKSGGGANTGELFF.

J is TRBJ2-5 and V is TRBV10-3; the D gene TCRdb calls, TRBD2, cannot be checked with no DNA. Germline V gene lookup returns CDR1 ENHRY and CDR2 SYGVKD. CDR3 length equals 15 residues. This CDR3 is CAITPKGLPGETQYF.

The J gene is TRBJ2-4, the V gene TRBV20-1; no DNA is available, so the TRBD1 call from TCRdb remains unchecked. Germline V gene lookup returns CDR1 DFQATT and CDR2 SNEGSKA (reference sequence). The CDR3 runs to 14 residues. CDR3 sequence: CSARDREGENIQYF.

CDR3 region: CASSPGTRYYNEQFF. This sequence joins TRBV5-6 and TRBJ2-1; TCRdb designates TRBD2, a call that cannot be tested without DNA. The CDR3 is 15 residues long. Germline-derived CDR1 and CDR2 are SGHDT and YYEEEE.

This sequence joins TRBV7-6 and TRBJ2-7; no DNA is available, so the TRBD2 call from TCRdb remains unchecked. CDR3 size: 12 residues. CDR1 SGHVS and CDR2 FNYEAQ come from the germline V gene. CDR3 protein: CASSFTGGEQYF. The entire variable domain, with the rest obtained from reference TRBV7-6 and TRBJ2-7, is as follows: GAGVSQSPRYKVTKRGQDVALRCDPISGHVSLYWYRQALGQGPEFLTYFNYEAQQDKSGLPNDRFSAERPEGSISTLTIQRTEQRDSAMYRCASSFTGGEQYFGPGTRLTVT.

The chain is built from TRBV27 and TRBJ2-5; without DNA, the TCRdb call of TRBD1 cannot be checked. The CDR3 length is 17 residues. The germline CDR1 and CDR2 sequences are MNHEY and SMNVEV (reference sequence). The CDR3 here is CASSFLTGTVTQETQYF.

This chain links TRBV7-2 with TRBJ1-2; as DNA is missing, the TRBD1 call by TCRdb cannot be tested. Germline lookup yields CDR1 SGHTA and CDR2 FQGNSA. The CDR3 is made up of 13 amino acids. The CDR3 spells CASSETGAYGYTF.

This rearrangement joins TRBV5-6 to TRBJ2-7. Germline V gene sequence: CDR1 SGHDT, CDR2 YYEEEE. This CDR3 spans 15 amino acids. CDR3 residues: CASSLGAQPLYEQYF. Full variable domain (outside the CDR3, taken from reference TRBV5-6 and TRBJ2-7): DAGVTQSPTHLIKTRGQQVTLRCSPKSGHDTVSWYQQALGQGPQFIFQYYEEEERQRGNFPDRFSGHQFPNYSSELNVNALLLGDSALYLCASSLGAQPLYEQYFGPGTRLTVT.

The chain couples TRBV4-3 to TRBJ2-2; TCRdb proposes TRBD1, but this gene call is untestable without DNA. The CDR3 contains 17 residues. Germline assignment: CDR1 LGHNA and CDR2 YSLEER. The CDR3 loop reads CASSHQPGTANTGELFF.

The V call is TRBV5-4, the J call TRBJ1-5; TCRdb indicates TRBD1, and absent DNA this call remains unverified. Germline V gene lookup returns CDR1 SGHNT and CDR2 YYREEE (reference sequence). The CDR3 extends over 13 amino acids. The CDR3: CASSRDAGRPQHF. The whole variable domain, remainder taken from reference TRBV5-4 and TRBJ1-5, is ETGVTQSPTHLIKTRGQQVTLRCSSQSGHNTVSWYQQALGQGPQFIFQYYREEENGRGNFPPRFSGLQFPNYSSELNVNALELDDSALYLCASSRDAGRPQHFGDGTRLSIL.

The V call is TRBV5-1, the J call TRBJ2-3; checking the TCRdb D call of TRBD1 is not possible without DNA. Germline loops: CDR1 SGHRS, CDR2 YFSETQ. The CDR3 sequence is 13 residues long. The CDR3 sequence: CASSTEGADTQYF.

The chain employs TRBV28 and TRBJ2-3; TCRdb proposes TRBD1, but this gene call is untestable without DNA. The CDR3 is 14 amino acids. The germline gives CDR1 MDHEN, CDR2 SYDVKM. The CDR3 protein is CASISGLAADTQYF.

This chain connects TRBV12-3 or TRBV12-4 to TRBJ1-1. The CDR3 covers 13 residues. The CDR3 loop is CAISGGGNTEAFF.

The chain employs TRBV5-1 and TRBJ2-7; the TCRdb D gene call, TRBD1, has no DNA to confirm it. Looked up from germline, CDR1 is SGHRS and CDR2 is YFSETQ. CDR3 length: 12 residues. The CDR3 here is CASSLRGYEQYF.